Below are 19 T cell receptor beta chains sequenced from a single sample in a study of beta chain features in type 1 diabetes (dated by TCRdb to 2016 to 2018). Points the paper makes about the study in general: In all four CD4+ subsets, TCRB CDR3 length was moderately but significantly shorter in type 1 diabetes patients.

Antigen specificity for these receptors is unknown. The library was prepared using the immunoSEQ multiplex PCR assay. The entire amount of isolated RNA was reverse transcribed using the High Capacity cDNA Reverse Transcription Kit, so the sequenced TCRB transcripts were expressed ones. In its TCRdb copy, this immuneACCESS table keeps in-frame sequences only and misses some clones. Where compared with another copy, unresolved V genes explain less than half of these, and the others have no known cause. In this sample the table shows tens of thousands of clones, about 69% of which occur a single time. Of the sample, about 3.9% falls within the top ten clones. Sequencing was carried out using Tregs from blood. According to the study, the label for this sample's cell subset or site signals: regulatory CD4+ T cells. The receptor set was obtained from a man between 18 and 35 years old with type 1 diabetes.

This clone has only a few counts. The chain employs TRBV7-9 and TRBJ2-7; 7 positions agree with TRBD1. Trimming cost V 0 bases and J 4 bases; bases outside gene matches: 3. CDR3 length: 14 residues. Looked up from germline, CDR1 is SEHNR and CDR2 is FQNEAQ (reference sequence). The CDR3 is CASSLAGGGYEQYF. As DNA, the CDR3 is TGTGCCAGCAGCTTAGCAGGGGGCGGTTACGAGCAGTACTTC. The whole variable domain, filled in from reference TRBV7-9 and TRBJ2-7, reads DTGVSQNPRHKITKRGQNVTFRCDPISEHNRLYWYRQTLGQGPEFLTYFQNEAQLEKSRLLSDRFSAERPKGSFSTLEIQRTEQGDSAMYLCASSLAGGGYEQYFGPGTRLTVT.

This clone was observed a handful of times. The gene calls are TRBV19 and TRBJ2-5; D ambiguous. The CDR3 has 11 residues. V dropped 4 bases and J dropped 5 bases, with 5 bases sitting between them. In germline, CDR1 is LNHDA, CDR2 SQIVND (reference sequence). This chain's CDR3 is CASSTGETQYF. The CDR3 DNA sequence: TGTGCCAGTAGTACGGGTGAGACCCAGTACTTC.

The genes are TRBV6-5 and TRBJ2-1; 10 nucleotides align to TRBD2. V lost 0 bases, J lost 10 bases, and 9 bases stayed unmatched. The CDR3 consists of 16 residues. Germline-derived CDR1 and CDR2 are MNHEY and SVGAGI. CDR3: CASSYSVLAGVREQFF. In DNA form, the CDR3 reads TGTGCCAGCAGTTACTCAGTTCTAGCGGGAGTTCGGGAGCAGTTCTTC.

The chain combines TRBV5-8 with TRBJ2-1; possibly TRBD2 for D (6 bases). This CDR3 contains 12 residues. Germline CDR1 SGHTS, CDR2 YDEGEE. V lost 4 bases and J lost 13, with 15 bases in between. CDR3: CASSRWTTSQFF. CDR3 DNA sequence: TGTGCCAGCAGCCGGTGGACTACCTCACAGTTCTTC.

The chain has TRBV15 and TRBJ2-7; D perhaps matches TRBD2 (5 bases). The CDR3 extends over 16 amino acids. The germline gives CDR1 LNHNV, CDR2 YYDKDF (reference sequence). Trimming took off 1 base at V and 3 bases at J, with 16 bases between the two ends. The DNA for the CDR3 is TGTGCCACCAGCAGAGGTGGAGGAGCCCCCAACTACGAGCAGTACTTC. This translates into CATSRGGGAPNYEQYF.

The rearrangement links TRBV28 to TRBJ2-5; weak D call: TRBD1 (6 bases). The end of the DNA is better explained by TRBJ2-7, so the J call may be wrong. This CDR3 contains 14 residues. The germline V gene encodes CDR1 MDHEN and CDR2 SYDVKM. CDR3 nucleotides: TGTGCCAGCCGCGAAGGGGGATTAATAGACGAGCAGTACTTC. This encodes CASREGGLIDEQYF.

In this sample, this clone turned up a few times. CDR3 DNA: TGTGCCAGCAGCTTCCAGCGCGATCAGCCCCAGCATTTT. Its translation is CASSFQRDQPQHF. This rearrangement joins TRBV7-9 to TRBJ1-5; D not resolved. V was shortened by 3 bases and J by 5 bases, with 8 bases between the two germline ends. Germline values: CDR1 SEHNR, CDR2 FQNEAQ (reference sequence). The CDR3 runs to 13 residues.

V gene TRBV5-1 combines with J gene TRBJ2-1; TRBD2 agrees at 10 bases. This CDR3 contains 21 residues. The V gene end was trimmed by 0 bases and the J gene end by 7 bases; junction bases not matched to a gene: 22. The germline gives CDR1 SGHRS, CDR2 YFSETQ. CDR3 region: CASSLARGLAGDTRGQNEQFF. DNA of the CDR3: TGCGCCAGCAGCTTGGCCAGGGGCCTAGCGGGAGACACGCGGGGACAAAATGAGCAGTTCTTC.

In its sample, this clone was seen a few times. V is TRBV5-1 and J is TRBJ1-1; D perhaps matches TRBD1 (6 bases). Germline V gene data show CDR1 as SGHRS and CDR2 as YFSETQ. The CDR3 is 14 amino acids. Trimming left V 2 bases short and J 3 bases short, with 11 bases between. CDR3 nucleotide sequence: TGCGCCAGCAGCTTACAGGGAATTGACACTGAAGCTTTCTTT. As protein: CASSLQGIDTEAFF.

The rearrangement joins TRBV30 to TRBJ1-2, with a possible D match to TRBD1 (5 bases). The V end was cut by 0 bases, the J end by 10 bases, with 15 bases between. CDR1 GTSNPN and CDR2 SVGIG come from the germline V gene (reference sequence). The CDR3 runs 13 residues. CDR3 region: CAWSVPGLGDYTF. CDR3 sequence (DNA): TGTGCCTGGAGTGTGCCCGGGTTAGGGGACTACACCTTC.

The V call is TRBV4-1, the J call TRBJ2-3; possibly TRBD2 for D (6 bases). CDR3 length equals 16 residues. V was shortened by 1 base and J by 2 bases, with 13 bases between the two germline ends. CDR1 MGHRA and CDR2 YSYEKL come from the germline V gene. Written as DNA, the CDR3 is TGCGCCAGCAGCCAAGGACGGGGACTTTACACAGATACGCAGTATTTT. It encodes CASSQGRGLYTDTQYF.

The genes are TRBV5-5 and TRBJ2-1; D gene unclear. Trimming left V 0 bases short and J 2 bases short, with 6 bases between. Germline-derived CDR1 and CDR2 are SGHKS and YYEKEE (reference sequence). This CDR3 has 14 residues. The CDR3 is CASSLEQAYNEQFF. CDR3 in DNA: TGTGCCAGCAGCTTGGAGCAGGCCTACAATGAGCAGTTCTTC.

This clone was detected a few times. This chain uses TRBV18 with TRBJ2-5, with 7 bases fitting TRBD1. Germline lookup yields CDR1 KGHSH and CDR2 LQKENI. V was pared by 3 bases and J by 5 bases, with 9 bases of the junction left unmatched. CDR3 size: 15 residues. CDR3 residues: CASSPGTALWETQYF. Written as DNA, the CDR3 is TGTGCCAGCTCACCGGGGACAGCACTATGGGAGACCCAGTACTTC.

The V and J genes are TRBV27 and TRBJ1-4; D gene ambiguous. Per the germline V gene, CDR1 is MNHEY and CDR2 is SMNVEV (reference sequence). The V and J ends lost 9 bases and 1 base respectively, with 15 bases between them. CDR3 length equals 15 residues. The CDR3 spells CASRPGAETNEKLFF. The DNA for the CDR3 is TGTGCCAGTCGGCCCGGAGCTGAAACTAATGAAAAACTGTTTTTT.

V and J are TRBV18 and TRBJ2-1, with 14 bases identical to TRBD2. V lost 3 bases, J lost 10 bases, and 8 bases stayed unmatched. Germline V gene sequence: CDR1 KGHSH, CDR2 LQKENI. The CDR3 is made up of 16 amino acids. CDR3 DNA: TGTGCCAGCTCACCCGCCGGGACTAGCGGGAGATGGGAGCAGTTCTTC. Translated, it gives CASSPAGTSGRWEQFF.

The V and J genes are TRBV7-2 and TRBJ2-7; no clear D gene. Germline CDR1 and CDR2: SGHTA and FQGNSA. CDR3 length: 11 residues. V lost 3 bases to trimming and J lost 5 bases, with 5 bases between them. Here the CDR3 reads CASSFSDEQYF. CDR3 nucleotide sequence: TGTGCCAGCAGCTTCAGCGACGAGCAGTACTTC.

The chain joins TRBV15 to TRBJ2-4, with 7 positions matching TRBD1. Germline V CDR1 and CDR2: LNHNV, YYDKDF (reference sequence). The CDR3 has 15 amino acids. Losses at the gene ends were 1 base for V and 7 bases for J; bases not matched to a gene: 7. The CDR3 loop reads CATSRVRTGHNIQYF. In nucleotides, the CDR3 is TGTGCCACCAGCAGAGTTAGGACAGGTCATAACATTCAGTACTTC.

The V and J genes are TRBV28 and TRBJ2-1; possibly TRBD1 for D (7 bases). V lost 1 base, J lost 4 bases, and 20 bases lay in between. Per germline, CDR1 MDHEN and CDR2 SYDVKM. The CDR3 length is 18 residues. CDR3 nucleotides: TGTGCCAGCAGTTTATTTTTCGGAGGGACAGCCTTTTACAATGAGCAGTTCTTC. Translation: CASSLFFGGTAFYNEQFF. Complete variable domain (other parts from reference TRBV28 and TRBJ2-1): DVKVTQSSRYLVKRTGEKVFLECVQDMDHENMFWYRQDPGLGLRLIYFSYDVKMKEKGDIPEGYSVSREKKERFSLILESASTNQTSMYLCASSLFFGGTAFYNEQFFGPGTRLTVL.

For the CDR3, the DNA is TGTGCCAGCAGCCTCGGGACAGGGTGGGCAGATACGCAGTATTTT. Translated: CASSLGTGWADTQYF. The chain is built from TRBV7-9 and TRBJ2-3; 9 bases are a match to TRBD1. The J segment lost 4 bases and the V segment lost 5 bases, leaving 7 bases of the junction unmatched. CDR1 is SEHNR and CDR2 is FQNEAQ in the germline V gene (reference sequence). The CDR3 is made up of 15 amino acids.